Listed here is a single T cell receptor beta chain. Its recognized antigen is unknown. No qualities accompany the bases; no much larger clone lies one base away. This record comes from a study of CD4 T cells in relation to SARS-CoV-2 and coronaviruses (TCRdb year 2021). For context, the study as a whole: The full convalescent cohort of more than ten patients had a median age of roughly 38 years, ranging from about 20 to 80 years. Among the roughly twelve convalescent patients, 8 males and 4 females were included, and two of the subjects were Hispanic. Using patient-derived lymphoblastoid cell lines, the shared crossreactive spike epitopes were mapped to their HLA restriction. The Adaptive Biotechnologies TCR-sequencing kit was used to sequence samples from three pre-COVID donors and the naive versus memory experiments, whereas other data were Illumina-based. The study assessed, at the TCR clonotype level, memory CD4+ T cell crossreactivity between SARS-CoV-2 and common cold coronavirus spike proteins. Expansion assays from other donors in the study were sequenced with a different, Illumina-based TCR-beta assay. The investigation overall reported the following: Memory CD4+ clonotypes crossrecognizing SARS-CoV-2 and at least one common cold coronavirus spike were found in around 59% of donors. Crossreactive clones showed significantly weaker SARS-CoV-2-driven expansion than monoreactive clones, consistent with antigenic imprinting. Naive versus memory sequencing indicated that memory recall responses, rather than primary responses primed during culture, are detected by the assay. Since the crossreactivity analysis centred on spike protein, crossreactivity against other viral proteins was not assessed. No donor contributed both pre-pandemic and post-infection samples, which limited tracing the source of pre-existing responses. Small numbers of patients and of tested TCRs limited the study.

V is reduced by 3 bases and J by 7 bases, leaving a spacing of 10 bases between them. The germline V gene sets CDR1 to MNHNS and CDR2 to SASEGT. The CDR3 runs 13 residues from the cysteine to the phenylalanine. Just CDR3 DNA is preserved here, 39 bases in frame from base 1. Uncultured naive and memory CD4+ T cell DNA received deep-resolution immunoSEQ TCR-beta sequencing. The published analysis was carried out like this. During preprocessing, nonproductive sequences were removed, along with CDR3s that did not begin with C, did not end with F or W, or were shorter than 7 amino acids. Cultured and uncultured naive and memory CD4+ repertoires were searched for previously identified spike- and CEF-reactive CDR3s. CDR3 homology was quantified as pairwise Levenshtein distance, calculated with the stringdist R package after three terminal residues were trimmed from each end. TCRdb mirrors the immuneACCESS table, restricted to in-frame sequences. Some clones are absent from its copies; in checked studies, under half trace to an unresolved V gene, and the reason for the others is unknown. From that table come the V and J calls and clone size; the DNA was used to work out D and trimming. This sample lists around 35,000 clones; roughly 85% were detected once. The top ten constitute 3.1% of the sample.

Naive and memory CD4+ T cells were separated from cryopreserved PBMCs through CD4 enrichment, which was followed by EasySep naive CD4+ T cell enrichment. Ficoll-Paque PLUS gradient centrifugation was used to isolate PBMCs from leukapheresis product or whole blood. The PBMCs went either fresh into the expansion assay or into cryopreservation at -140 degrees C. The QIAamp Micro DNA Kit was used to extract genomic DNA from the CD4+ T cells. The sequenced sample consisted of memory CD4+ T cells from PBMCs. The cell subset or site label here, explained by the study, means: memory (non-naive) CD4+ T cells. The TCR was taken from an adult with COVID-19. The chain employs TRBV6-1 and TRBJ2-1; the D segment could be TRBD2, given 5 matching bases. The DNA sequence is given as TGTGCCAGCAGTGATCCTAGCACTAATGAGCAGTTCTTC. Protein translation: CASSDPSTNEQFF.